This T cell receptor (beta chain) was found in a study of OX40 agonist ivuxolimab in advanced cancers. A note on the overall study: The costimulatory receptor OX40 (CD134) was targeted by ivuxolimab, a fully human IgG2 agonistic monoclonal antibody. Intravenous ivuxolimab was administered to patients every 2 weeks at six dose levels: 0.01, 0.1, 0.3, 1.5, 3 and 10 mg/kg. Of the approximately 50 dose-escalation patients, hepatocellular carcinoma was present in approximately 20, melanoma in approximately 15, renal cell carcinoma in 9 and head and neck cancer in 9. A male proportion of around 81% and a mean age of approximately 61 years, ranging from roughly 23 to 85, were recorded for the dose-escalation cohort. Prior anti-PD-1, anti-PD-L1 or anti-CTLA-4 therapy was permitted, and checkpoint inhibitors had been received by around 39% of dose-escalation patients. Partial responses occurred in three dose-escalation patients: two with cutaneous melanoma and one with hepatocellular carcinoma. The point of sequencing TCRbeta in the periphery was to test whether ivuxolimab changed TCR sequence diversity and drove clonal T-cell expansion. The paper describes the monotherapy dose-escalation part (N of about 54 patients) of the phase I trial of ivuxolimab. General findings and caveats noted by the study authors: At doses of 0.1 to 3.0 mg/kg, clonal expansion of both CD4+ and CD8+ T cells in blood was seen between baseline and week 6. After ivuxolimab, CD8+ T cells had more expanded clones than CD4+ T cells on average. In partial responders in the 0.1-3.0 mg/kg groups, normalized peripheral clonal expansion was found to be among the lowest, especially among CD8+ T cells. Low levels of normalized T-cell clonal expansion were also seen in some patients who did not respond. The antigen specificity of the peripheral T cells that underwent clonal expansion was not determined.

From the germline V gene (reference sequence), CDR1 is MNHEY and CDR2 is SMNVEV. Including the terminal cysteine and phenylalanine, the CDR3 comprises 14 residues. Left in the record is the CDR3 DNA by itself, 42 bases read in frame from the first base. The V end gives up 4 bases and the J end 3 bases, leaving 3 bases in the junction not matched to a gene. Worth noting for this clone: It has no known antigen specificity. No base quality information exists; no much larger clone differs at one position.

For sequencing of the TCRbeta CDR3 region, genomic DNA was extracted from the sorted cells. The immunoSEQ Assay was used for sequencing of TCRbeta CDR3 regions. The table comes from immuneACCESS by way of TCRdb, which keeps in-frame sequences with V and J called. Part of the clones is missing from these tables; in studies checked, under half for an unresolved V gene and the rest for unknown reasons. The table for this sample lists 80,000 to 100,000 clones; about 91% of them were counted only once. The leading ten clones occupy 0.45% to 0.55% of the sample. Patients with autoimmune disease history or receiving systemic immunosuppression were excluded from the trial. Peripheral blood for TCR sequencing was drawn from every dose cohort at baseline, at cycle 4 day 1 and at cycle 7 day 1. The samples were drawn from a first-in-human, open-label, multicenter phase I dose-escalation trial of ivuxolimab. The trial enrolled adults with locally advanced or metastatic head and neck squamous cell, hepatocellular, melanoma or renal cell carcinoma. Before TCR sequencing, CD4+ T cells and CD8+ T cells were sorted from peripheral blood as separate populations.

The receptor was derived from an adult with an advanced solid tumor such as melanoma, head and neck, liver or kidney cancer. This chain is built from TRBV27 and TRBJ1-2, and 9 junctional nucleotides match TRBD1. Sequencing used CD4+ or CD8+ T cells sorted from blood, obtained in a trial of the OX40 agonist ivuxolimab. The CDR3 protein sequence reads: CASSYRGRDYGYTF. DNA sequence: TGTGCCAGCAGTTACAGGGGGCGCGACTATGGCTACACCTTC.